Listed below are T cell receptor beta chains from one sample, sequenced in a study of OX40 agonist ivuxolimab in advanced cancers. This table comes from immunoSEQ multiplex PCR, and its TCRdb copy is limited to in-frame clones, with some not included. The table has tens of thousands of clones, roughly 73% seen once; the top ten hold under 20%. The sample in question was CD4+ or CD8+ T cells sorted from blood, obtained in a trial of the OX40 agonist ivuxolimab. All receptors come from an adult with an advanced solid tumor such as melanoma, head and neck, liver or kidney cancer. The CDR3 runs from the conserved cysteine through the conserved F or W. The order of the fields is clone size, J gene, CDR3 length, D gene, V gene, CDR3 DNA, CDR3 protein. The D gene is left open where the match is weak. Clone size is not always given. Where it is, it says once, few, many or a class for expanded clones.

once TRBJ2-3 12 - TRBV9 TGTGCCAGCAGCGTAGCTTTAGATACGCAGTATTTT CASSVALDTQYF
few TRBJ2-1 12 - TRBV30 TGTGCCTGGAGTATGGGTTACAATGAGCAGTTCTTC CAWSMGYNEQFF
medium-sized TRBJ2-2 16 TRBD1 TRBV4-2 TGTGCCAGCAGCCAATCCGGGACAGGGGAGCCCGGGGAGCTGTTTTTT CASSQSGTGEPGELFF
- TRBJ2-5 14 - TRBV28 TGTGCCAGCATCAGAAGGGGGGCCGGAGAGACCCAGTACTTC CASIRRGAGETQYF
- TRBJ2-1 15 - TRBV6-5 TGTGCCAGCAGTTACTCGAGTGGGGATTACAATGAGCAGTTCTTC CASSYSSGDYNEQFF
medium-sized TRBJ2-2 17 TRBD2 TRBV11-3 TGTGCCAGCAGCTCGGGACTAGCGGGGGTGAACACCGGGGAGCTGTTTTTT CASSSGLAGVNTGELFF
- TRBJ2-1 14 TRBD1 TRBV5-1 TGCGCCAGCATGGGACAGGGGGCGGTCAATGAGCAGTTCTTC CASMGQGAVNEQFF
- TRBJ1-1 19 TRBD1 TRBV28 TGTGCCAGCAGTTCTCCCCGGGACAGGGGAAGATTACCGAACACTGAAGCTTTCTTT CASSSPRDRGRLPNTEAFF
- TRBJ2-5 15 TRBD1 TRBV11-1 TGTGCCAGCAGCTTATTTTTGGGACAGCGAGAGACCCAGTACTTC CASSLFLGQRETQYF
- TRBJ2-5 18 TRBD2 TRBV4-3 TGCGCCAGCAGCCAAGACCTGGGACTAGCGGGGGACAAGAGGACCCAGTACTTC CASSQDLGLAGDKRTQYF
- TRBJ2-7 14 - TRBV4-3 TGCGCCAGCAGCCAACATACAGATTCCTACGAGCAGTACTTC CASSQHTDSYEQYF
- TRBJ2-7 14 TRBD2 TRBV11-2 TGTGCCAGCAGCCCAGCGGGGGAGATGTGGGAGCAGTACTTC CASSPAGEMWEQYF
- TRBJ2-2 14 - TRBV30 TGTGCCTGGAGGGACCGAACGAACACCGGGGAGCTGTTTTTT CAWRDRTNTGELFF
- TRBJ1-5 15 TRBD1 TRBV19 TGTGCCAGTAGTGTCGGACGAGGGGGCTATCAGCCCCAGCATTTT CASSVGRGGYQPQHF
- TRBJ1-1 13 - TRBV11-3 TGTGCCAGCAGCCCCGGGGCGGGGGTCGAAGCTTTCTTT CASSPGAGVEAFF
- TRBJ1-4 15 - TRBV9 TGTGCCAGCAGCGCCGGGGGTGGGGTCTGGGAAAAACTGTTTTTT CASSAGGGVWEKLFF
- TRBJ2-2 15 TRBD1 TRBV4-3 TGCGCCAGCAGCCAAGGGACAGGGGTCACCGGGGAGCTGTTTTTT CASSQGTGVTGELFF